Only a few counts were recorded for the clone carrying this TCR beta chain. V shed 1 base and J shed 4 bases, with 7 bases lying between them. Germline V gene lookup returns CDR1 MGHRA and CDR2 YSYEKL. The CDR3 is 13 residues long. The entry originates in a study of shared T cell receptors in the human thymus. Generated by immunoSEQ multiplex PCR, the TCRdb table keeps only in-frame clones and is missing some. Seen here are just under 550,000 clones, approximately 78% observed once, and the top ten hold approximately 0.013%. These data were also reused for a study on human thymus T cells.

The TCR originated in a boy younger than two with a congenital heart defect. The V and J genes are TRBV4-1 and TRBJ1-2; D is undetermined. The sequenced sample consisted of thymocytes. CDR3 sequence (DNA): TGCGCCAGCAGCCAAGGGGCCCCCTATGGCTACACCTTC. Protein sequence: CASSQGAPYGYTF.